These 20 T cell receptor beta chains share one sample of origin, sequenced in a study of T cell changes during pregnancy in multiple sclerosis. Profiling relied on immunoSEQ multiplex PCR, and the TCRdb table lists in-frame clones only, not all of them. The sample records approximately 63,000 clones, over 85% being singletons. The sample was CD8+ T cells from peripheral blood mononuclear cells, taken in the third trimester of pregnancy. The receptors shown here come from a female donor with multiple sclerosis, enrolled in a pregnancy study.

Here the CDR3 DNA reads TGTGCCTGGAAGGACGGGGACAATGAGCAGTTCTTC. It yields the protein CAWKDGDNEQFF. V is TRBV30 and J is TRBJ2-1, with a possible D match to TRBD2 (5 bases). The CDR3 spans 12 residues. The V gene's germline CDR1 is GTSNPN and CDR2 SVGIG (reference sequence). V was cut by 4 bases and J by 5 bases, with 9 bases left in between.

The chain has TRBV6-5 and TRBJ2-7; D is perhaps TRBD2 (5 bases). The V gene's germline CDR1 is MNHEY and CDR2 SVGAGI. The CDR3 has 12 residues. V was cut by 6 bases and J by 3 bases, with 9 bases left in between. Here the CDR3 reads CASRGGRYEQYF. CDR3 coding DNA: TGTGCCAGCAGAGGCGGGCGCTACGAGCAGTACTTC.

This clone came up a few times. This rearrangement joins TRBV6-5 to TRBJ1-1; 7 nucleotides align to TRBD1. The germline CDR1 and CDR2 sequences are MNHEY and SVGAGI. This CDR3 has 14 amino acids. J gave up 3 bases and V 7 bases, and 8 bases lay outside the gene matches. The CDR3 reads CASTPFQGDTEAFF. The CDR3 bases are TGTGCCAGCACCCCGTTCCAGGGGGACACTGAAGCTTTCTTT.

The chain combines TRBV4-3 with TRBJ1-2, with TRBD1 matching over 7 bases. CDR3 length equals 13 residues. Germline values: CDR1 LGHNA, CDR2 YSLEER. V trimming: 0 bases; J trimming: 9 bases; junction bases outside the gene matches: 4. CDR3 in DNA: TGCGCCAGCAGCCAAGAGACAGGGTATAGCTACACCTTC. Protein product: CASSQETGYSYTF.

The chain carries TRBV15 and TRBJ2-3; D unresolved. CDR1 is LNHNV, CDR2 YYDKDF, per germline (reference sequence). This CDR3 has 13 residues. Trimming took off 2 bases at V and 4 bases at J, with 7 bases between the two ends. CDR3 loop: CATSRPTADTQYF. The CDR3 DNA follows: TGTGCCACCAGCAGACCAACGGCAGATACGCAGTATTTT. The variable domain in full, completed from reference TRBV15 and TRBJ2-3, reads DAMVIQNPRYQVTQFGKPVTLSCSQTLNHNVMYWYQQKSSQAPKLLFHYYDKDFNNEADTPDNFQSRRPNTSFCFLDIRSPGLGDTAMYLCATSRPTADTQYFGPGTRLTVL.

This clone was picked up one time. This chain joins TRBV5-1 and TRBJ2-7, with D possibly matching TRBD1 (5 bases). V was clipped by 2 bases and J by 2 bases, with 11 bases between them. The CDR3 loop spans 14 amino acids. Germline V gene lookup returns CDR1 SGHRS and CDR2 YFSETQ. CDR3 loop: CASSFEDTPYEQYF. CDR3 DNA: TGCGCCAGCAGCTTCGAGGACACCCCCTACGAGCAGTACTTC.

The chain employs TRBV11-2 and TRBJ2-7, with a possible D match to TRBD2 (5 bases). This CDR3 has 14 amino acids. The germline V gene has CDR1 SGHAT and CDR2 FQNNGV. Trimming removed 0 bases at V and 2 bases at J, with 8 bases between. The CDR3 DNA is TGTGCCAGCAGCTTAGAGGGGAGCGCCTACGAGCAGTACTTC. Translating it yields CASSLEGSAYEQYF.

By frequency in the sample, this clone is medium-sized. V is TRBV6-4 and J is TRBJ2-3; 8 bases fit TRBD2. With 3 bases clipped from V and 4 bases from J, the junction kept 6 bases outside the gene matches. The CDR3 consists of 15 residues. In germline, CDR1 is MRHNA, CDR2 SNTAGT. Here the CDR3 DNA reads TGTGCCAGCAGTGAGGCGGGAGGTGGGGCAGATACGCAGTATTTT. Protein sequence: CASSEAGGGADTQYF.

CDR3 in DNA: TGTGCCAGCAGGGATGCCGGGAACTTAAAGTTCTCTGGGGCCAACGTCCTGACTTTC. Protein sequence: CASRDAGNLKFSGANVLTF. J is TRBJ2-6 and V is TRBV5-6, with D perhaps TRBD2 (5 bases). The CDR3 totals 19 residues. The germline CDR1 and CDR2 sequences are SGHDT and YYEEEE. Trimming stripped 5 bases from V and 0 bases from J, with 21 bases between.

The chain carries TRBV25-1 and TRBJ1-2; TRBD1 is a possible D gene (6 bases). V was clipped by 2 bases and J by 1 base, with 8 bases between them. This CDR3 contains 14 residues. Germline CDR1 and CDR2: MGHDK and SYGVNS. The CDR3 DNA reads TGTGCCAGCAGTGAAGGACAGAGTAACTATGGCTACACCTTC. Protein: CASSEGQSNYGYTF.

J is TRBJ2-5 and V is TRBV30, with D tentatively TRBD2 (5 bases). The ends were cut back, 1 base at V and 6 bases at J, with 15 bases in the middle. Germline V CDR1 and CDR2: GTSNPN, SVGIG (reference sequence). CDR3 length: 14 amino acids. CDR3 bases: TGTGCCTGGAGTGCGGGGTCAATCCTCAAGACCCAGTACTTC. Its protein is CAWSAGSILKTQYF.

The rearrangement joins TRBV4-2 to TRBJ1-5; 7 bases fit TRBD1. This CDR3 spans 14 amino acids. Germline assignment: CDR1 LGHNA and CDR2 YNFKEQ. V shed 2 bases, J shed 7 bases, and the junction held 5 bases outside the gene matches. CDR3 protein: CASSQTGEVQPQHF. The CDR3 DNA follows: TGTGCCAGCAGCCAAACAGGGGAGGTGCAGCCCCAGCATTTT.

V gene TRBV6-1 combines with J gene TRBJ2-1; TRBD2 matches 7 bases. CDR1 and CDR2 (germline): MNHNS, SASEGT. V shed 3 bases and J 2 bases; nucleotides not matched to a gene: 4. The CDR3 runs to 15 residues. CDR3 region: CASSDGLAAYNEQFF. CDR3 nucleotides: TGTGCCAGCAGTGATGGTCTAGCGGCCTACAATGAGCAGTTCTTC.

Here the CDR3 reads CASSLRGGGLQETQYF. The CDR3 DNA is TGTGCCAGCAGCTTAAGAGGGGGCGGTCTACAAGAGACCCAGTACTTC. The chain is built from TRBV7-6 and TRBJ2-5; 7 bases agree with TRBD1. CDR3 length: 16 amino acids. Germline CDR1 is SGHVS and CDR2 is FNYEAQ. Germline trimming cut 2 bases from V and 2 bases from J; bases unmatched to any gene: 8.

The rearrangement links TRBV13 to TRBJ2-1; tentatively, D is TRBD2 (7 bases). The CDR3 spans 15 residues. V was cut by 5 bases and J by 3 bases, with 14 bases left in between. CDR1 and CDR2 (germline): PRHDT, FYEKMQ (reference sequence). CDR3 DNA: TGTGCCAGCAGCCCCCGGGGAGGGGGCTACAATGAGCAGTTCTTC. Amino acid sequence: CASSPRGGGYNEQFF.

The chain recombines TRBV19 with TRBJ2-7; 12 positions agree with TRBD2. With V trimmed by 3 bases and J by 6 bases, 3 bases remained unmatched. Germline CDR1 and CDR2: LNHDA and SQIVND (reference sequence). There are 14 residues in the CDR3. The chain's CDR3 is CASSMELAGGEQYF. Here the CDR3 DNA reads TGTGCCAGTAGTATGGAACTAGCGGGAGGCGAGCAGTACTTC.

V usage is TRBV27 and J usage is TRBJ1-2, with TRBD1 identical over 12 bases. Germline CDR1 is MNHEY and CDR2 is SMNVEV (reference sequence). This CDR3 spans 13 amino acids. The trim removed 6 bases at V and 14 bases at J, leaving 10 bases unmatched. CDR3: CASSLGTGGAYTF. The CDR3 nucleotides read TGTGCCAGCAGCCTCGGGACAGGGGGCGCTTATACCTTC.

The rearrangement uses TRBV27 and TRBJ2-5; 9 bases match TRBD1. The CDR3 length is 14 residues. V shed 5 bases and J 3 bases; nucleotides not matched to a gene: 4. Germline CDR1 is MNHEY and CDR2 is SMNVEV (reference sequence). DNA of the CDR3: TGTGCCAGCAGTACCCGGACAGGGGAAGAGACCCAGTACTTC. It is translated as CASSTRTGEETQYF.

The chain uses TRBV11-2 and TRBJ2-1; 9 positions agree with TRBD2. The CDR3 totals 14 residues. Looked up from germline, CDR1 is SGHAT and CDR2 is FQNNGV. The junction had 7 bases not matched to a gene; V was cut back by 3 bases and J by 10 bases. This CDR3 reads CASSFVAGEGEQFF. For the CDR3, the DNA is TGTGCCAGCAGCTTCGTAGCGGGAGAGGGCGAGCAGTTCTTC.

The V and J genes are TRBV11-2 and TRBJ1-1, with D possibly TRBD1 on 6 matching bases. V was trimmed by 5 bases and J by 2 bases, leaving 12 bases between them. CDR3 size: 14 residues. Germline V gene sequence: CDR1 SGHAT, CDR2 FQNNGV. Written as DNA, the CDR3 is TGTGCCAGCAGCCTAAGACAGGATAACACTGAAGCTTTCTTT. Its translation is CASSLRQDNTEAFF.